One T cell receptor beta chain is described in this entry. This sample was included in a study of T cell responses to AZD1222 COVID-19 vaccine. Method: immunoSEQ multiplex PCR; TCRdb's copy keeps in-frame clones and lacks some. The sample carries some 150,000 clones, less than 95% recorded once. CDR3 length: 15 residues. The V gene lost 5 bases and the J gene lost 3 bases, with 11 bases spanning the gap. Germline V lookup: CDR1 MNHEY, CDR2 SVGEGT. The sequencing used peripheral blood, collected on day 0 of AZD1222 vaccination. The V and J genes are TRBV6-2 or TRBV6-3 and TRBJ2-6; no reliable D call. This TCR derives from an adult in good health. The CDR3 loop is CASSIYMDGANVLTF. CDR3 coding DNA: TGTGCCAGCAGTATTTATATGGATGGGGCCAACGTCCTGACTTTC.